The entry that follows covers one T cell receptor (beta chain) sequence. This specimen comes from a study of T cell responses to AZD1222 COVID-19 vaccine. The protocol was immunoSEQ multiplex PCR, while the TCRdb copy is restricted to in-frame clones and leaves out a portion. The data show approximately 100,000 clones, roughly 91% seen once. The CDR3 is 14 residues long. Between the trimmed V and J ends, which lost 5 bases and 0 bases, there was a span of 10 bases. Germline values: CDR1 SGHAT, CDR2 FQNNGV. V gene TRBV11-2 combines with J gene TRBJ2-5; D not resolved. Source: peripheral blood, taken on day 0 of AZD1222 vaccination. The TCR was taken from an adult in good health. The chain's CDR3 is CASSKDKYQETQYF. CDR3 nucleotide sequence: TGTGCCAGCAGCAAAGACAAGTACCAAGAGACCCAGTACTTC.